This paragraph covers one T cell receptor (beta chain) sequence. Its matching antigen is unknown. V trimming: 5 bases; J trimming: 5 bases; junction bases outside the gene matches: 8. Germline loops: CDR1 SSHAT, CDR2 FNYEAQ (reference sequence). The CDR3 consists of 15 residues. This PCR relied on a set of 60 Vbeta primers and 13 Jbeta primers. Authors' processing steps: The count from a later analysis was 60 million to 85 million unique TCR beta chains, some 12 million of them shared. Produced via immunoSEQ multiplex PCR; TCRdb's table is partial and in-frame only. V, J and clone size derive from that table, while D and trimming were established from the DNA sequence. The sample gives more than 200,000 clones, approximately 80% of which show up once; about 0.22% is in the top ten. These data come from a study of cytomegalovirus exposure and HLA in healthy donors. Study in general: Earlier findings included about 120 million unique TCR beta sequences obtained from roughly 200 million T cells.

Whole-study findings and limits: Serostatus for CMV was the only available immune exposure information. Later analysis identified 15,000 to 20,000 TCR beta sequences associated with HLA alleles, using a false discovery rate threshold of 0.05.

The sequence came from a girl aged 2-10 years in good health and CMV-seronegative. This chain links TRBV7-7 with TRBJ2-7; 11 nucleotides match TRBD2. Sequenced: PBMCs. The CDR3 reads CASSPILAGAHEQYF. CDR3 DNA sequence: TGTGCCAGCAGCCCCATACTAGCGGGAGCCCACGAGCAGTACTTC.